The clone carrying this T cell receptor beta chain was counted at least ten times. Separate cDNA molecules each had unique molecular identifiers attached to them. TCRdb recomputed calls from the 5' RACE reads with MiXCR, one row per CDR3 protein. Of 57,000 or so distinct CDR3 sequences in the sample, roughly 5.9% were seen once. The sample is drawn from a study of early T cells in non-severe SARS-CoV-2 infection. This clonotype originated in an adult who was a healthcare worker with PCR-confirmed SARS-CoV-2 infection or an uninfected control (not recorded which). The sample comprised whole blood.

CDR3 nucleotide sequence: TGCAGTCCGACTGCACAGGGGAATCAGCCCCAGCATTTT. Protein product: CSPTAQGNQPQHF. V gene TRBV20-1 combines with J gene TRBJ1-5; 7 positions match TRBD1. The J segment lost 4 bases and the V segment lost 8 bases, leaving 8 bases of the junction unmatched. Germline CDR1 and CDR2: DFQATT and SNEGSKA (reference sequence). CDR3 length equals 13 residues.